The rows below give T cell receptor beta chains drawn from one sample of a study of regulatory T cells in long-lasting Graves disease. MiXCR, run by TCRdb on the multiplex PCR reads, gives a single entry per CDR3 protein. The sample contains 550,000 to 600,000 distinct CDR3 sequences, about 16% of which appear only once. The sample also formed part of further work on T cells in Graves' hyperthyroidism and ophthalmopathy.

Sequences were derived from peripheral blood mononuclear cells (PBMCs), sampled at new diagnosis, from a patient treated with antithyroid drugs. These receptors were taken from a man aged 18 to 29 with Graves disease. Both conserved end residues are trimmed from each CDR3.

v_gene,CDR3aa
TRBV7-9,ASSRSFGASYEQY
TRBV12-3/TRBV12-4,ASSFTGPNSPLH
TRBV6-4,ASSPTSGTGEQY
TRBV12-3/TRBV12-4,ASSGGASEQF
TRBV5-1,ASSPVPTRKNTEAF
TRBV28,ASSIGTSIRVYNEQF
TRBV11-2,ASSLSGRQNIQY
TRBV24-1,ATSDLLSETQY
TRBV7-2,ASSQGFDEQF
TRBV7-3,ASSLTSGREYEQY
TRBV20-1,SAGTSNTEAF
TRBV28,ASSSGGLTEAF
TRBV20-1,SARSRTGYQETQY
TRBV7-8,ASSLVKGSSYEQY
TRBV10-3,AISEFGTGGYEQY